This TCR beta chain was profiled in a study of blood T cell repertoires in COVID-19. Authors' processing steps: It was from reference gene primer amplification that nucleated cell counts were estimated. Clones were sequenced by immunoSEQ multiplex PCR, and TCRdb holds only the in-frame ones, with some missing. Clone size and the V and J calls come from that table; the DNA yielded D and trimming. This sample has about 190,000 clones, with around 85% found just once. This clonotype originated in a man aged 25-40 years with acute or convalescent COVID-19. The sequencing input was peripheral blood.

CDR3 region: CASIHRDGGEQFF. For the CDR3, the DNA is TGTGCCAGCATCCACCGGGATGGCGGTGAGCAGTTCTTC. The chain uses TRBV7-9 and TRBJ2-1; possible D gene TRBD2, 5 bases. Per the germline V gene, CDR1 is SEHNR and CDR2 is FQNEAQ (reference sequence). Between the trimmed V and J ends, which lost 7 bases and 9 bases, there was a span of 16 bases. The CDR3 totals 13 residues.